Below are 9 T cell receptor beta chains sequenced from a single sample in a study of CD8 T cells in Susac syndrome. RNA amounts of roughly 0.5 to 1 ug underwent reverse transcription with random hexamers. Each CDR3 protein gets one entry after TCRdb re-called the immunoSEQ multiplex PCR reads with MiXCR. In the table there are some 120,000 distinct CDR3 sequences, 92% of which are singletons. The sequencing input was CD4+ T cells from PBMCs. The origin of the receptors is a human donor in good health.

This chain connects TRBV3-1 to TRBJ2-3; D possibly uses TRBD1 or TRBD2 (7 bases each). The CDR3 has 18 residues. The germline V gene has CDR1 LGHDT and CDR2 YNNKEL (reference sequence). V lost 2 bases to trimming and J lost 1 base, with 19 bases between them. CDR3 residues: CASSQLGWSGTGTDTQYF. The CDR3 nucleotides read TGTGCCAGCAGCCAACTCGGCTGGAGCGGGACAGGCACAGATACGCAGTATTTT.

This clonotype occurred once. The gene calls are TRBV5-1 and TRBJ1-1, with unresolved D. The V gene lost 6 bases and the J gene lost 3 bases, with 12 bases spanning the gap. The germline gives CDR1 SGHRS, CDR2 YFSETQ. This CDR3 spans 13 amino acids. As DNA, the CDR3 is TGCGCCAGCATTGGGGTCGATCACACTGAAGCTTTCTTT. Its protein product is CASIGVDHTEAFF. The entire variable domain, with the rest obtained from reference TRBV5-1 and TRBJ1-1, is as follows: KAGVTQTPRYLIKTRGQQVTLSCSPISGHRSVSWYQQTPGQGLQFLFEYFSETQRNKGNFPGRFSGRQFSNSRSEMNVSTLELGDSALYLCASIGVDHTEAFFGQGTRLTVV.

This chain uses TRBV7-3 with TRBJ2-1, with D perhaps TRBD1 or TRBD2 (5 bases each). V gave up 5 bases and J gave up 7 bases, with 15 bases separating them. The germline gives CDR1 SGHTA, CDR2 FQGTGA. This CDR3 is built from 14 residues. CDR3 sequence (DNA): TGTGCCAGCAGCCCCCTAGGGACCCTGAATGAGCAGTTCTTC. This gives the protein CASSPLGTLNEQFF.

This clonotype was recorded a few times. The V call is TRBV29-1, the J call TRBJ2-1; 11 bases are shared with TRBD1. The CDR3 is 16 residues long. CDR1 and CDR2 (germline): SQVTM, ANQGSEA. V shed 5 bases and J 8 bases; nucleotides not matched to a gene: 14. The CDR3 DNA reads TGCAGCGTTAAGTCCGGAGGGACAGGGGGATTTTATGAGCAGTTCTTC. It encodes CSVKSGGTGGFYEQFF.

The chain joins TRBV7-6 to TRBJ1-2; a possible D gene is TRBD1 (5 bases). V lost 5 bases, J lost 6 bases, and 13 bases lay in between. The CDR3 is made up of 13 amino acids. The germline CDR1 and CDR2 sequences are SGHVS and FNYEAQ. In DNA form, the CDR3 reads TGTGCCAGCAGCCCATTAGCGGGGGATGGCTACACCTTC. Its protein is CASSPLAGDGYTF. Looking up the rest from reference TRBV7-6 and TRBJ1-2 gives the full variable domain: GAGVSQSPRYKVTKRGQDVALRCDPISGHVSLYWYRQALGQGPEFLTYFNYEAQQDKSGLPNDRFSAERPEGSISTLTIQRTEQRDSAMYRCASSPLAGDGYTFGSGTRLTVV.

This chain connects TRBV2 to TRBJ2-1; possibly TRBD1 for D (6 bases). Germline V gene data show CDR1 as SNHLY and CDR2 as FYNNEI. The CDR3 consists of 16 residues. The V end lost 7 bases, the J end lost 6 bases, and 22 bases lay between the germline ends. CDR3 region: CASILFEGEPANEQFF. As DNA, the CDR3 is TGTGCCAGCATCTTATTTGAGGGGGAGCCCGCCAATGAGCAGTTCTTC.

This rearrangement joins TRBV7-2 to TRBJ1-4; D is undetermined. The CDR3 totals 16 residues. The germline V gene has CDR1 SGHTA and CDR2 FQGNSA. Deletions cut 5 bases from V and 8 bases from J, with 21 bases between. The CDR3 is CASSPGAGLRGEKLFF. The CDR3 DNA is TGTGCCAGCAGCCCTGGTGCCGGGCTAAGAGGCGAAAAACTGTTTTTT. The whole variable domain, filled in from reference TRBV7-2 and TRBJ1-4, reads GAGVSQSPSNKVTEKGKDVELRCDPISGHTALYWYRQSLGQGLEFLIYFQGNSAPDKSGLPSDRFSAERTGGSVSTLTIQRTQQEDSAVYLCASSPGAGLRGEKLFFGSGTQLSVL.

The chain is built from TRBV12-3 or TRBV12-4 and TRBJ2-2, with D tentatively TRBD2 (5 bases). CDR3 length: 13 amino acids. V gave up 2 bases and J gave up 6 bases, with 7 bases separating them. The CDR3 sequence: CASSLNGAGELFF. The CDR3 DNA reads TGTGCCAGCAGTTTAAACGGGGCCGGGGAGCTGTTTTTT.

The chain combines TRBV2 with TRBJ1-4; TRBD1 might be the D (5 bases). The germline V and J ends were trimmed by 6 bases and 10 bases, with 21 bases remaining between them. The CDR3 sequence is 15 residues long. CDR1 is SNHLY, CDR2 FYNNEI, per germline. This chain's CDR3 is CASRRLGDRGGKLFF. CDR3 coding DNA: TGTGCCAGCAGACGGCTGGGGGATCGGGGTGGAAAACTGTTTTTT. The complete variable domain, with remaining parts taken from reference TRBV2 and TRBJ1-4, reads EPEVTQTPSHQVTQMGQEVILRCVPISNHLYFYWYRQILGQKVEFLVSFYNNEISEKSEIFDDQFSVERPDGSNFTLKIRSTKLEDSAMYFCASRRLGDRGGKLFFGSGTQLSVL.